This T cell receptor (beta chain) was found in a study of shared clonotypes between healthy human individuals. Study observations and caveats: The study's rarefaction showed incomplete sorted-subset sequencing despite large depth.

The CDR3 contains 14 residues. Per the germline V gene, CDR1 is SGHTA and CDR2 is FQGNSA. The V gene end was trimmed by 2 bases and the J gene end by 1 base; junction bases not matched to a gene: 1. Sequencing was performed with immunoSEQ multiplex PCR; in TCRdb, only in-frame clones are kept and a portion is missing. The data contain roughly 1.4 million clones, approximately 98.5% of them singletons. Concerning this clone: The antigen remains undetermined.

The gene calls are TRBV7-2 and TRBJ2-7; TRBD1 matches at 8 bases. The origin of this receptor is a man aged 30 to 39 in good health. Sequencing used naive CD4+ T cells sorted from blood. Subset in this sample: CD45RA+ positively selected. CDR3: CASSLWTGSYEQYF. The CDR3 coding sequence is TGTGCCAGCAGCTTATGGACAGGGTCCTACGAGCAGTACTTC.